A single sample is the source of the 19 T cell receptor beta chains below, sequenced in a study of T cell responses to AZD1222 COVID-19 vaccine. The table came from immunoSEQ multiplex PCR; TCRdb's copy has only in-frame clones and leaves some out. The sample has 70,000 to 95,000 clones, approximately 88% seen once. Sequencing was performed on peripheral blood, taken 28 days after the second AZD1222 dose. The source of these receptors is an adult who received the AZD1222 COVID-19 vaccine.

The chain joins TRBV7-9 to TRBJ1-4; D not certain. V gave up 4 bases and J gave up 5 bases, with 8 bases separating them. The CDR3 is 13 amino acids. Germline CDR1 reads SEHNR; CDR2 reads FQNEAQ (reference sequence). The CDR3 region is CASSWGGNEKLFF. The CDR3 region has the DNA TGTGCCAGCAGCTGGGGAGGGAATGAAAAACTGTTTTTT.

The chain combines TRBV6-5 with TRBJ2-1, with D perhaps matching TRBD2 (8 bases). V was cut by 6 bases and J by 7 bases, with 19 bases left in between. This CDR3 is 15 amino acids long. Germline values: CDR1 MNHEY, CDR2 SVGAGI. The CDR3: CASSRGGQPSNEQFF. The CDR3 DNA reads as TGTGCCAGCAGCCGGGGGGGACAGCCGAGTAATGAGCAGTTCTTC.

CDR3 sequence: CASSLAPGLTYEQYF. Here the CDR3 DNA reads TGCGCCAGCAGCTTGGCCCCGGGACTAACCTACGAGCAGTACTTC. This chain uses TRBV5-1 with TRBJ2-7; 7 bases agree with TRBD2. The J segment lost 2 bases and the V segment lost 0 bases, leaving 5 bases of the junction unmatched. Germline V lookup: CDR1 SGHRS, CDR2 YFSETQ. This CDR3 contains 15 residues.

CDR3 sequence: CASSEGGKEQYF. The CDR3 DNA reads as TGTGCCAGCAGTGAAGGGGGGAAAGAGCAGTACTTC. The chain joins TRBV6-1 to TRBJ2-7, with D perhaps assigned TRBD1 or TRBD2 (5 bases each). Trimming shortened V by 1 base and J by 7 bases, and 8 bases separated the two germline ends. Germline values: CDR1 MNHNS, CDR2 SASEGT. CDR3 size: 12 residues.

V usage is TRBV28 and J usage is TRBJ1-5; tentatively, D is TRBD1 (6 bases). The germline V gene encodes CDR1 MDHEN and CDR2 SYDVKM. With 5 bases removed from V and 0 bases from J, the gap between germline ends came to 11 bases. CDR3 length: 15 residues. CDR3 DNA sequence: TGTGCCAGCAGTCCGGGGGGACATAGCAATCAGCCCCAGCATTTT. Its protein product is CASSPGGHSNQPQHF. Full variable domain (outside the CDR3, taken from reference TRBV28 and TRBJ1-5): DVKVTQSSRYLVKRTGEKVFLECVQDMDHENMFWYRQDPGLGLRLIYFSYDVKMKEKGDIPEGYSVSREKKERFSLILESASTNQTSMYLCASSPGGHSNQPQHFGDGTRLSIL.

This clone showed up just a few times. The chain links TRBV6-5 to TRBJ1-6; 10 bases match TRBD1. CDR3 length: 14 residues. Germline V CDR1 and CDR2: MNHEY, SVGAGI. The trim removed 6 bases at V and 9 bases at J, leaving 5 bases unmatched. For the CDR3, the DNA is TGTGCCAGCAGCCAGGGACAGGGGCTTTCACCCCTCCACTTT. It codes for CASSQGQGLSPLHF.

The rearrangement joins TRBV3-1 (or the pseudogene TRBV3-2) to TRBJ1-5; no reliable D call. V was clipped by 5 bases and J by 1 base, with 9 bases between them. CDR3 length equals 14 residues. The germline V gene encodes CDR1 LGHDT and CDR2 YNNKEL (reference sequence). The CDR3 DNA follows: TGTGCCAGCAGCGAAGGATGGAGCAATCAGCCCCAGCATTTT. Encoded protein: CASSEGWSNQPQHF.

The CDR3 nucleotides read TGTGCCAGCGCCCGGGACGTAGGCGAAAAACTGTTTTTT. It specifies CASARDVGEKLFF. The rearrangement joins TRBV7-7 to TRBJ1-4; possible D gene TRBD1, 5 bases. Trimming removed 8 bases at V and 8 bases at J, with 15 bases between. Looked up from germline, CDR1 is SSHAT and CDR2 is FNYEAQ (reference sequence). The CDR3 loop spans 13 amino acids.

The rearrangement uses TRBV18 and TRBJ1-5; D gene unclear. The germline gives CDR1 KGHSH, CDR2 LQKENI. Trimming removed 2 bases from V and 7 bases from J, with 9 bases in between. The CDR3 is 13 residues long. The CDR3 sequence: CASSPGAQQPQHF. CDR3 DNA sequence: TGTGCCAGCTCACCAGGAGCCCAGCAGCCCCAGCATTTT. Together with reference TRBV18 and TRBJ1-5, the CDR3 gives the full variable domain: NAGVMQNPRHLVRRRGQEARLRCSPMKGHSHVYWYRQLPEEGLKFMVYLQKENIIDESGMPKERFSAEFPKEGPSILRIQQVVRGDSAAYFCASSPGAQQPQHFGDGTRLSIL.

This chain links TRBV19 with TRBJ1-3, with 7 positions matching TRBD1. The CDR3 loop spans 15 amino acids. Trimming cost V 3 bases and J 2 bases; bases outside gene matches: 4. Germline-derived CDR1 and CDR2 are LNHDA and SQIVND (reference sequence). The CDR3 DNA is TGTGCCAGTAGTATGGACAGGTACCCTGGAAACACCATATATTTT. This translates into CASSMDRYPGNTIYF.

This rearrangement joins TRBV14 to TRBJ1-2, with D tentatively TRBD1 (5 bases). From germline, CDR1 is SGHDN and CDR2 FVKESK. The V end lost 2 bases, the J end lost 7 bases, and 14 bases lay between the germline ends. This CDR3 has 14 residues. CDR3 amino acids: CASSQQSGRGGYTF. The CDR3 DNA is TGTGCCAGCAGCCAACAATCGGGGCGCGGTGGCTACACCTTC.

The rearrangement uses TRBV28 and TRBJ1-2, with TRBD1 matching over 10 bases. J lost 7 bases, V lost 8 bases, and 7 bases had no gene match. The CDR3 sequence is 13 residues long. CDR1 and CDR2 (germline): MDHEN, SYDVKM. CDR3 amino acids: CASAPGQGPGYTF. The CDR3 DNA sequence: TGTGCCAGCGCACCGGGACAGGGGCCTGGCTACACCTTC.

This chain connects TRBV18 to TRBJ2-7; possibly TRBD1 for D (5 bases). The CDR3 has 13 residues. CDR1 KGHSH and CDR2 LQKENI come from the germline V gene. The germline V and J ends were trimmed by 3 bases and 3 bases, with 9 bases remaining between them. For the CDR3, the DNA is TGTGCCAGCTCACCGGTCAGGGACTACGAGCAGTACTTC. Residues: CASSPVRDYEQYF.

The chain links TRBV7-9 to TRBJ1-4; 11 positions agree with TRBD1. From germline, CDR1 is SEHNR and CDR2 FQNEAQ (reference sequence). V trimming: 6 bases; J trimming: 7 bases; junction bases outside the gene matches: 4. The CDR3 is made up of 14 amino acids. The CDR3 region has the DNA TGTGCCAGCAGAGCCGGGACAGGGGGTGAAAAACTGTTTTTT. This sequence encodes CASRAGTGGEKLFF. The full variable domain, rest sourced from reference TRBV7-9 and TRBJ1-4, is DTGVSQNPRHKITKRGQNVTFRCDPISEHNRLYWYRQTLGQGPEFLTYFQNEAQLEKSRLLSDRFSAERPKGSFSTLEIQRTEQGDSAMYLCASRAGTGGEKLFFGSGTQLSVL.

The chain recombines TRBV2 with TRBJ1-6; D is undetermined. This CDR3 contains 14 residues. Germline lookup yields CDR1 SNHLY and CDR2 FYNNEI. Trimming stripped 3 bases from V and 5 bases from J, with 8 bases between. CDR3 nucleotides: TGTGCCAGCAGTGATGGGCCCAATAATTCACCCCTCCACTTT. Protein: CASSDGPNNSPLHF.

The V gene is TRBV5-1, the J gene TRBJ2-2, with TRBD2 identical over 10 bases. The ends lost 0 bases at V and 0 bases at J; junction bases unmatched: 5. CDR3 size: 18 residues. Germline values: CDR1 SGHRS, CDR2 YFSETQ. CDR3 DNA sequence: TGCGCCAGCAGCTTGGGGCTAGCGGGGGCGACGAACACCGGGGAGCTGTTTTTT. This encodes CASSLGLAGATNTGELFF. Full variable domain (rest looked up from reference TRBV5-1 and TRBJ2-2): KAGVTQTPRYLIKTRGQQVTLSCSPISGHRSVSWYQQTPGQGLQFLFEYFSETQRNKGNFPGRFSGRQFSNSRSEMNVSTLELGDSALYLCASSLGLAGATNTGELFFGEGSRLTVL.

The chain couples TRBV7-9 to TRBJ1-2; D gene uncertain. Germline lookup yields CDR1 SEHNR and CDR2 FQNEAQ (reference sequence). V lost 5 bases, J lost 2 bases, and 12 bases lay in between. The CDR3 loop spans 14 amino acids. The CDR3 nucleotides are TGTGCCAGCAGCCTCTTCGGCCTAAACTATGGCTACACCTTC. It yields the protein CASSLFGLNYGYTF.

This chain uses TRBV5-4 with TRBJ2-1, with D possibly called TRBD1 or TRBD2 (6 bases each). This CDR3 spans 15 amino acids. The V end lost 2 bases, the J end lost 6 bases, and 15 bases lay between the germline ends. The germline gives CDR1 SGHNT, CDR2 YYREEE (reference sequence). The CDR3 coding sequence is TGTGCCAGCAGCTTTACAGGGACTGCCATCAATGAGCAGTTCTTC. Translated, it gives CASSFTGTAINEQFF.

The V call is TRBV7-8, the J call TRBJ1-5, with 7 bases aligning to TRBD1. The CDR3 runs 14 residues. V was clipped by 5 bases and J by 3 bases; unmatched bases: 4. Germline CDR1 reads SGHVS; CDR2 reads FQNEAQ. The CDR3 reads CASSQTGPNQPQHF. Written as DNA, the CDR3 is TGTGCCAGCAGCCAGACAGGGCCCAATCAGCCCCAGCATTTT.